These 26 T cell receptor beta chains share one sample of origin, sequenced in a study of spatial heterogeneity in lung cancer. Via MiXCR, TCRdb re-called the 5' RACE reads, giving one row per CDR3 protein. The sample lists around 120,000 distinct CDR3 sequences, less than 15% occurring once. Time point here: blood at routine non-recurrence follow-up after resection. Researchers sequenced whole RNA taken from tumor, nontumor lung or frozen PBMC without sorting. This material consisted of PBMCs, taken at follow-up. The receptors were sampled from a male donor with early-stage non-small cell lung cancer.

This clonotype appeared a single time. The J gene is TRBJ1-1, the V gene TRBV6-5; D is undetermined. The CDR3 runs 15 residues. The germline V gene encodes CDR1 MNHEY and CDR2 SVGAGI. The V end lost 11 bases, the J end lost 0 bases, and 19 bases lay between the germline ends. Here the CDR3 reads CALEGGILMNTEAFF. The DNA of the CDR3 is TGTGCCCTGGAGGGAGGGATTTTGATGAACACTGAAGCTTTCTTT.

This chain uses TRBV9 with TRBJ2-1, with 8 bases fitting TRBD2. CDR3 length: 15 amino acids. V shed 2 bases and J 5 bases; nucleotides not matched to a gene: 6. Germline V gene data show CDR1 as SGDLS and CDR2 as YYNGEE. CDR3 residues: CASSVGLVTHNEQFF. The CDR3 DNA is TGTGCCAGCAGCGTGGGACTAGTTACCCACAATGAGCAGTTCTTC.

This sequence joins TRBV3-1 and TRBJ2-7; tentatively, D is TRBD1 (6 bases). In germline, CDR1 is LGHDT, CDR2 YNNKEL (reference sequence). The V end was cut by 2 bases, the J end by 2 bases, with 19 bases between. The CDR3 is 17 amino acids. CDR3 amino acids: CASSQKGSRGKTYEQYF. In DNA, the CDR3 is TGTGCCAGCAGCCAAAAGGGGTCCAGGGGTAAGACCTACGAGCAGTACTTC.

This clonotype was detected a few times. The chain combines TRBV12-3 or TRBV12-4 with TRBJ1-1, with 7 bases fitting TRBD1. CDR3 size: 12 residues. V gave up 6 bases and J gave up 11 bases; unmatched junction bases: 9. The CDR3 nucleotides are TGTGCCAGCAGCAGACAGGGCTTTGTGGCTTTCTTT. Translating gives CASSRQGFVAFF.

CDR3 bases: TGCGCCAGCAGCTTGGTAACAGGGAGGGGCACTGAAGCTTTCTTT. As protein: CASSLVTGRGTEAFF. The rearrangement joins TRBV5-1 to TRBJ1-1; TRBD1 might be the D (6 bases). CDR3 length: 15 residues. Germline V lookup: CDR1 SGHRS, CDR2 YFSETQ. V lost 0 bases and J lost 4, with 13 bases in between.

The chain uses TRBV5-5 and TRBJ1-6, with 8 bases aligning to TRBD1. The CDR3 sequence is 14 residues long. The V segment lost 5 bases and the J segment 8 bases; nucleotides outside the gene matches: 6. Germline V gene lookup returns CDR1 SGHKS and CDR2 YYEKEE (reference sequence). The CDR3 region is CASSLTGDDSPLHF. The CDR3 DNA sequence: TGTGCCAGCAGTTTGACAGGGGACGATTCACCCCTCCACTTT.

This clonotype was counted between two and nine times. The V call is TRBV5-6, the J call TRBJ2-3; D is unresolved. This CDR3 is built from 16 residues. CDR1 and CDR2 from the germline V gene are SGHDT and YYEEEE. Between the trimmed V and J ends, which lost 10 bases and 8 bases, there was a span of 29 bases. The chain's CDR3 is CAPPAPHPRLPGTQYF. In DNA form, the CDR3 reads TGTGCCCCTCCAGCCCCCCATCCTCGGCTACCAGGTACGCAGTATTTT.

The chain couples TRBV18 to TRBJ2-3; 9 bases agree with TRBD1. Germline CDR1 is KGHSH and CDR2 is LQKENI. The CDR3 is made up of 16 amino acids. With V trimmed by 1 base and J by 3 bases, 5 bases remained unmatched. CDR3 loop: CASSPQQQGATDTQYF. Written as DNA, the CDR3 is TGTGCCAGCTCACCACAACAACAGGGGGCAACAGATACGCAGTATTTT.

This clonotype was recorded a few times. V and J are TRBV7-2 and TRBJ2-1, with 7 bases matching TRBD1. The CDR3 consists of 13 residues. Looked up from germline, CDR1 is SGHTA and CDR2 is FQGNSA. V shed 5 bases, J shed 4 bases, and the junction held 2 bases outside the gene matches. CDR3 region: CASSKTGYNEQFF. The CDR3 DNA reads as TGTGCCAGCAGCAAGACAGGGTACAATGAGCAGTTCTTC.

This clonotype has only a few counts. The chain has TRBV5-1 and TRBJ2-7; D gene unclear. The V and J ends lost 7 bases and 0 bases respectively, with 14 bases between them. The V gene's germline CDR1 is SGHRS and CDR2 YFSETQ. This CDR3 has 14 amino acids. DNA of the CDR3: TGCGCCAGCTCGTCCGGTGATAGCTCCTACGAGCAGTACTTC. Translating it yields CASSSGDSSYEQYF. The full variable domain, its missing parts supplied by reference TRBV5-1 and TRBJ2-7, is KAGVTQTPRYLIKTRGQQVTLSCSPISGHRSVSWYQQTPGQGLQFLFEYFSETQRNKGNFPGRFSGRQFSNSRSEMNVSTLELGDSALYLCASSSGDSSYEQYFGPGTRLTVT.

In its sample, this clonotype was seen a few times. This chain connects TRBV6-6 to TRBJ2-2; 8 positions agree with TRBD1. Trimming at V came to 7 bases and at J to 2 bases, leaving 9 bases not matched to a gene. The CDR3 length is 16 residues. Germline V gene data show CDR1 as MNHNY and CDR2 as SVGAGI (reference sequence). CDR3 amino acids: CASNNGQGRNTGELFF. For the CDR3, the DNA is TGTGCCAGCAACAACGGACAGGGAAGAAACACCGGGGAGCTGTTTTTT.

The chain uses TRBV19 and TRBJ2-1; TRBD1 agrees at 9 bases. The CDR3 spans 14 residues. The V segment lost 5 bases and the J segment 10 bases; nucleotides outside the gene matches: 9. Germline V gene lookup returns CDR1 LNHDA and CDR2 SQIVND (reference sequence). The CDR3 is CASSVGTGPWEQFF. DNA for the CDR3: TGTGCCAGTAGTGTCGGGACAGGGCCCTGGGAGCAGTTCTTC.

There are a few counts of this clonotype. The chain couples TRBV6-2 or TRBV6-3 to TRBJ2-7; weak D call: TRBD2 (7 bases). V was trimmed by 2 bases and J by 0 bases, leaving 17 bases between them. The germline CDR1 and CDR2 sequences are MNHEY and SVGEGT. This CDR3 spans 17 amino acids. The CDR3 is CASSYTTGRGPSYEQYF. Written as DNA, the CDR3 is TGTGCCAGCAGTTACACCACAGGGAGGGGACCCTCCTACGAGCAGTACTTC.

This clonotype was counted ten times or more. This chain joins TRBV29-1 and TRBJ2-4; 8 bases are shared with TRBD2. This CDR3 has 14 residues. J was trimmed by 8 bases and V by 6 bases; bases with no gene match: 12. Per germline, CDR1 SQVTM and CDR2 ANQGSEA. DNA for the CDR3: TGCAGCGTCCTGCCAGTCAGCGGGGGACACATTCAGTACTTC. Protein: CSVLPVSGGHIQYF. Filled out from reference TRBV29-1 and TRBJ2-4, the complete variable domain reads SAVISQKPSRDICQRGTSLTIQCQVDSQVTMMFWYRQQPGQSLTLIATANQGSEATYESGFVIDKFPISRPNLTFSTLTVSNMSPEDSSIYLCSVLPVSGGHIQYFGAGTRLSVL.

The V and J genes are TRBV2 and TRBJ1-2; D not resolved. The ends were cut back, 6 bases at V and 8 bases at J, with 10 bases in the middle. This CDR3 comprises 11 residues. Germline V gene sequence: CDR1 SNHLY, CDR2 FYNNEI. The CDR3 DNA is TGTGCCAGCAGGACCTTCCCCGGCTACACCTTC. Translation gives CASRTFPGYTF.

This clonotype has a count of ten or more. This chain connects TRBV7-9 to TRBJ2-5; D ambiguous. Trimming took 3 bases from V and 5 from J, leaving 4 bases between them. The CDR3 sequence is 11 residues long. CDR1 SEHNR and CDR2 FQNEAQ come from the germline V gene (reference sequence). The CDR3 DNA follows: TGTGCCAGCAGCTTGATCGAGACCCAGTACTTC. Protein sequence: CASSLIETQYF. The complete variable domain, with remaining parts taken from reference TRBV7-9 and TRBJ2-5, reads DTGVSQNPRHKITKRGQNVTFRCDPISEHNRLYWYRQTLGQGPEFLTYFQNEAQLEKSRLLSDRFSAERPKGSFSTLEIQRTEQGDSAMYLCASSLIETQYFGPGTRLLVL.

This clonotype was counted between two and nine times. Sequence at one end of the junction differs from germline and may be a read error. The chain couples TRBV5-4 to TRBJ1-4; 9 bases match TRBD1. Germline V gene sequence: CDR1 SGHNT, CDR2 YYREEE (reference sequence). The CDR3 contains 18 residues. The CDR3 region has the DNA TGTGCCAGCAGCCCTTTCCGCCCCGGACAGGGGTTTCCCGAAAGACTGTTTTTT. Translating it yields CASSPFRPGQGFPERLFF.

There are a few counts of this clonotype. The J gene is TRBJ2-1, the V gene TRBV11-2; the D gene is possibly TRBD2 (6 bases). V gave up 3 bases and J gave up 6 bases, with 15 bases separating them. The CDR3 totals 15 residues. CDR1 and CDR2 (germline): SGHAT, FQNNGV. The DNA of the CDR3 is TGTGCCAGCAGCTTCACTAGCATCCAGGGCAATGAGCAGTTCTTC. This translates into CASSFTSIQGNEQFF.

The CDR3 bases are TGTGCCAGCAGGACGCTTTACACCGGGGAGCTGTTTTTT. Residues: CASRTLYTGELFF. This rearrangement joins TRBV11-2 to TRBJ2-2; no reliable D call. Trimming shortened V by 6 bases and J by 3 bases, and 8 bases separated the two germline ends. The CDR3 extends over 13 amino acids. CDR1 SGHAT and CDR2 FQNNGV come from the germline V gene.

This clonotype was seen a handful of times. V is TRBV24-1 and J is TRBJ2-1, with D unresolved. The CDR3 consists of 16 residues. V was shortened by 4 bases and J by 6 bases, with 18 bases between the two germline ends. The V gene's germline CDR1 is KGHDR and CDR2 SFDVKD. CDR3 amino acids: CATSDSVDTAFNEQFF. The CDR3 nucleotides are TGTGCCACCAGTGACTCCGTCGATACAGCTTTCAATGAGCAGTTCTTC.

The chain uses TRBV20-1 and TRBJ2-7, with D unresolved. Germline loops: CDR1 DFQATT, CDR2 SNEGSKA (reference sequence). V gave up 1 base and J gave up 3 bases, with 7 bases separating them. The CDR3 sequence is 12 residues long. CDR3: CSARADGYEQYF. CDR3 nucleotides: TGCAGTGCTAGAGCGGACGGCTACGAGCAGTACTTC.

This clonotype was picked up many times. The chain links TRBV11-1 to TRBJ2-3; possible D gene TRBD1, 6 bases. The germline CDR1 and CDR2 sequences are SGHAT and FQDESV (reference sequence). The CDR3 has 15 residues. V was pared by 0 bases and J by 2 bases, with 9 bases between. The CDR3 DNA reads TGTGCCAGCAGCTTAGCTCGGACAGTCACAGATACGCAGTATTTT. This codes for CASSLARTVTDTQYF.

V usage is TRBV19 and J usage is TRBJ1-6; D is unresolved. The CDR3 is 18 amino acids. Germline V gene sequence: CDR1 LNHDA, CDR2 SQIVND (reference sequence). The germline V and J ends were trimmed by 4 bases and 8 bases, with 24 bases remaining between them. The chain's CDR3 is CASSTYPGFGRGDSPLHF. The CDR3 region has the DNA TGTGCCAGTAGTACCTACCCCGGATTTGGACGAGGTGATTCACCCCTCCACTTT.

The chain combines TRBV24-1 with TRBJ1-5, with 7 bases lining up with TRBD1. Germline lookup yields CDR1 KGHDR and CDR2 SFDVKD. V dropped 5 bases and J dropped 0; count of bases not matched to a gene: 6. The CDR3 covers 16 residues. Here the CDR3 DNA reads TGTGCCACCAGTGGTCCCGGGACAGATAGCAATCAGCCCCAGCATTTT. Translating it yields CATSGPGTDSNQPQHF.

This clonotype was seen a few times. This chain joins TRBV5-1 and TRBJ1-4; 7 bases fit TRBD1. Germline trimming cut 3 bases from V and 4 bases from J; bases unmatched to any gene: 6. The CDR3 extends over 15 amino acids. Germline V gene data show CDR1 as SGHRS and CDR2 as YFSETQ. The CDR3 protein is CASSYSAGGNEKLFF. The DNA of the CDR3 is TGCGCCAGCAGCTACTCCGCAGGGGGTAATGAAAAACTGTTTTTT.

Only a few counts were recorded for this clonotype. The rearrangement links TRBV24-1 to TRBJ2-3, with 7 nucleotides matching TRBD1. The junction had 8 bases not matched to a gene; V was cut back by 4 bases and J by 2 bases. The CDR3 length is 16 residues. The germline V gene has CDR1 KGHDR and CDR2 SFDVKD. The CDR3, as DNA: TGTGCCACCAGTGACCCCGGACAGGACCTCACAGATACGCAGTATTTT. Translated, it gives CATSDPGQDLTDTQYF.